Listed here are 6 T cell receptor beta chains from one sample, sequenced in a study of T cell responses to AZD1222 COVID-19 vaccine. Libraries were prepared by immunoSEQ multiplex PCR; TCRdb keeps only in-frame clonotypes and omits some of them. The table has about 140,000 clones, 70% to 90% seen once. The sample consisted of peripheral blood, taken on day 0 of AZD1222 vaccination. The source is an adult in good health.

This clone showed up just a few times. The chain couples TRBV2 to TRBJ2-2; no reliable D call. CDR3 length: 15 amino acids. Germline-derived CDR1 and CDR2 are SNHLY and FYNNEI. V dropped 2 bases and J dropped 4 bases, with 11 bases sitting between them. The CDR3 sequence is CASSEMPGFTGELFF. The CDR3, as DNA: TGTGCCAGCAGTGAAATGCCAGGCTTCACCGGGGAGCTGTTTTTT.

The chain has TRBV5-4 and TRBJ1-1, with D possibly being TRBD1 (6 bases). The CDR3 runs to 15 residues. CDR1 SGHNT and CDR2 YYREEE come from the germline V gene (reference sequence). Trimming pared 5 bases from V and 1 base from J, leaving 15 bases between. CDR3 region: CASRFGQMKNTEAFF. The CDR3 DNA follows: TGTGCCAGCAGATTTGGACAGATGAAGAACACTGAAGCTTTCTTT.

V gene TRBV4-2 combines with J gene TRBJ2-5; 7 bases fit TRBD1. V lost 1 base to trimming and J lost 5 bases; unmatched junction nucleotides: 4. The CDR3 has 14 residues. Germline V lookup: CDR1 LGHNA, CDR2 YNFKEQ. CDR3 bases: TGTGCCAGCAGCCAAGGACAGGGTGGGGAGACCCAGTACTTC. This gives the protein CASSQGQGGETQYF.

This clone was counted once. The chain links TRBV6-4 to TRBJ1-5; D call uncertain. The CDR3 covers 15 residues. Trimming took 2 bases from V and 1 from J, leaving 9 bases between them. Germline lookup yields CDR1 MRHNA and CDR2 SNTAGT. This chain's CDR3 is CASSDMKGSNQPQHF. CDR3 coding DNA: TGTGCCAGCAGTGACATGAAGGGAAGCAATCAGCCCCAGCATTTT.

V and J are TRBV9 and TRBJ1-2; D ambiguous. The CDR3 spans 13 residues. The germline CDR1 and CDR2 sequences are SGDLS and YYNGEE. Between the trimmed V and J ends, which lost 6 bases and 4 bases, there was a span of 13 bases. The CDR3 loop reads CASTRTGSYGYTF. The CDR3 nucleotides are TGTGCCAGCACCAGGACTGGGAGCTATGGCTACACCTTC.

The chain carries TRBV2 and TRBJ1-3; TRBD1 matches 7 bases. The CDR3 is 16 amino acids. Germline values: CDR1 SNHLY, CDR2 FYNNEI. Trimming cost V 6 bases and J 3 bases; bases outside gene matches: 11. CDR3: CASSPDREVSGNTIYF. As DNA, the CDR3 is TGTGCCAGCAGCCCCGACAGGGAAGTAAGTGGAAACACCATATATTTT.